This TCR beta chain is drawn from a study of identical twins. Findings and caveats of the study: Findings depended on cross-sectional statistics rather than tracking the same donors. Fewer insertions marked abundant cord blood beta clonotypes; young adult naive trended weakly, memory not at all. Twins shared beta out-of-frame sequences in excess, but this excess was weaker. For monozygotic twins, models underestimated out-of-frame TCR alpha sharing.

The CDR3 has 16 residues. Trimming cost V 5 bases and J 6 bases, with 20 bases left between them. Looked up from germline, CDR1 is SSHAT and CDR2 is FNYEAQ (reference sequence). In its sample, this clonotype was seen a few times. What it binds is not known. TCRdb re-called the 5' RACE reads with MiXCR, one entry per CDR3 protein. The table lists around 1.7 million distinct CDR3 sequences, roughly a third of them singletons. The source material was cord blood. V is TRBV7-7 and J is TRBJ2-1; a weak D match, TRBD1 (5 bases). The clonotype comes from a newborn girl in good health. The CDR3: CASSPTTGFRGNEQFF. CDR3 bases: TGTGCCAGCAGCCCCACCACGGGCTTTAGGGGCAATGAGCAGTTCTTC.